This T cell receptor (beta chain) was sequenced in a study of T cell repertoires in cytomegalovirus infection. The wider study: HLA-B-restricted CMV epitopes that are well studied were used alongside recently identified HLA-C-restricted ones. Matching HLA type and CMV infection were both indicated by public TCR beta signatures.

This clonotype was observed a few times. The antigen remains unidentified. The V end was cut by 6 bases, the J end by 0 bases, with 12 bases between. The CDR3 covers 16 residues. Germline loops: CDR1 MNHNS, CDR2 SASEGT. A single record per CDR3 protein comes from TCRdb applying MiXCR to the reads. The sample holds 450,000 to 600,000 distinct CDR3 sequences, about 33% seen once. V usage is TRBV6-1 and J usage is TRBJ1-6; D is uncertain. The material sequenced was cultured PBMCs, taken from culture after CMV antigen stimulation. This TCR was sampled from a human donor in good health (CMV status not recorded). Some clones in this sample may be carry-over from other donors' samples. CDR3 amino acids: CASRIGRSSYNSPLHF. For the CDR3, the DNA is TGTGCCAGCAGAATAGGACGGAGCTCCTATAATTCACCCCTCCACTTT.